A selection of T cell receptor beta chains follows, all from one sample in a study of T cell responses to AZD1222 COVID-19 vaccine. Method: immunoSEQ multiplex PCR; TCRdb's copy keeps in-frame clones and lacks some. This sample has some 150,000 clones, with nearly 90% found just once. The sequencing here drew on peripheral blood, taken 28 days after the second dose of the MenACWY control vaccine. Receptor source: an adult who received the MenACWY meningococcal vaccine as a control. CDR3s include the opening cysteine and the closing phenylalanine or tryptophan. Each record gives: J gene, D gene, V gene, clone size, CDR3 DNA, CDR3 protein. D genes are given only for firm matches. Clone size is given for some rows only: seen once, a few or many times, or a class if the clone is expanded.

j_gene: TRBJ1-6
d_gene: .
v_gene: TRBV27
abundance: .
CDR3nt: TGTGCCAGCAGCCCCGGCAGGGGAGGGTATAATTCACCCCTCCACTTT
CDR3aa: CASSPGRGGYNSPLHF

j_gene: TRBJ2-5
d_gene: .
v_gene: TRBV5-1
abundance: few
CDR3nt: TGCGCCAGCAGTCGACAAGAGACCCAGTACTTC
CDR3aa: CASSRQETQYF

j_gene: TRBJ1-2
d_gene: .
v_gene: TRBV12-5
abundance: .
CDR3nt: TGTGCTAGTGGTTTGGTACTCGGTCATTCCAATGGCTACACCTTC
CDR3aa: CASGLVLGHSNGYTF

j_gene: TRBJ2-7
d_gene: .
v_gene: TRBV5-1
abundance: .
CDR3nt: TGCGCCAGCAGCCGGGGTGGGGGCTACGAGCAGTACTTC
CDR3aa: CASSRGGGYEQYF

j_gene: TRBJ2-3
d_gene: .
v_gene: TRBV7-6
abundance: .
CDR3nt: TGTGCCAGCAGCTTCCGGGACGGAAGAGATACGCAGTATTTT
CDR3aa: CASSFRDGRDTQYF

j_gene: TRBJ1-5
d_gene: TRBD1
v_gene: TRBV18
abundance: .
CDR3nt: TGTGCCAGCTCACCGGGACAGGGAAAAAATCAGCCCCAGCATTTT
CDR3aa: CASSPGQGKNQPQHF

j_gene: TRBJ2-7
d_gene: .
v_gene: TRBV5-6
abundance: .
CDR3nt: TGTGCCAGCAGCTTGGGTACAGGATTCTACGAGCAGTACTTC
CDR3aa: CASSLGTGFYEQYF

j_gene: TRBJ1-4
d_gene: .
v_gene: TRBV5-1
abundance: .
CDR3nt: TGCGCCAGCAGCTTGGGAGGGGCGGCAACTAATGAAAAACTGTTTTTT
CDR3aa: CASSLGGAATNEKLFF

j_gene: TRBJ1-2
d_gene: .
v_gene: TRBV9
abundance: .
CDR3nt: TGTGCCAGCAGCGTAAGGAGTTATGGGGACGACCGAGCTACTTATGGCTACACCTTC
CDR3aa: CASSVRSYGDDRATYGYTF

j_gene: TRBJ2-2
d_gene: TRBD1
v_gene: TRBV7-8
abundance: .
CDR3nt: TGTGCCAGCAGCCCCCAAGAGAAGGACAGGGGCTATAACACCGGGGAGCTGTTTTTT
CDR3aa: CASSPQEKDRGYNTGELFF

j_gene: TRBJ1-1
d_gene: TRBD1
v_gene: TRBV28
abundance: .
CDR3nt: TGTGCCAGCAGTGGACAGGGAGGGGCGAACACTGAAGCTTTCTTT
CDR3aa: CASSGQGGANTEAFF

j_gene: TRBJ1-2
d_gene: TRBD1
v_gene: TRBV24-1
abundance: few
CDR3nt: TGTGCCACCAGTGAAGGGGACAGGGGGGTTGGCTACACCTTC
CDR3aa: CATSEGDRGVGYTF

j_gene: TRBJ2-7
d_gene: .
v_gene: TRBV3-1/TRBV3-2
abundance: .
CDR3nt: TGTGCCAGCAGCCAAGCACTGGGGGCCGAGCAGTACTTC
CDR3aa: CASSQALGAEQYF

j_gene: TRBJ1-4
d_gene: TRBD1
v_gene: TRBV7-2
abundance: .
CDR3nt: TGTGCCAGCAGGTCGACAGGGGTCATTAATGAAAAACTGTTTTTT
CDR3aa: CASRSTGVINEKLFF

j_gene: TRBJ2-1
d_gene: .
v_gene: TRBV3-1/TRBV3-2
abundance: .
CDR3nt: TGTGCCCCCCGGGGGGCGGGGGCCGGGAATGAGCAGTTCTTC
CDR3aa: CAPRGAGAGNEQFF

j_gene: TRBJ1-1
d_gene: TRBD1
v_gene: TRBV15
abundance: .
CDR3nt: TGTGCCACCAGCAGAGATCGGGGAGGGGGCGGCACTGAAGCTTTCTTT
CDR3aa: CATSRDRGGGGTEAFF

j_gene: TRBJ2-6
d_gene: .
v_gene: TRBV7-8
abundance: .
CDR3nt: TGTGCCAGCAGCTTAGCGGGGGGCTCTGGGGCCAACGTCCTGACTTTC
CDR3aa: CASSLAGGSGANVLTF

j_gene: TRBJ1-6
d_gene: .
v_gene: TRBV6-6
abundance: .
CDR3nt: TGTGCCAGCTTCAGGGGAGGGTCCTATAATTCACCCCTCCACTTT
CDR3aa: CASFRGGSYNSPLHF

j_gene: TRBJ2-7
d_gene: .
v_gene: TRBV5-1
abundance: .
CDR3nt: TGCGCCAGCAGCTTGGTCCCCAGCAGGGCGGGCGAGCAGTACTTC
CDR3aa: CASSLVPSRAGEQYF

j_gene: TRBJ1-2
d_gene: .
v_gene: TRBV5-6
abundance: .
CDR3nt: TGTGCCAGCAGCTCGACAGCTAACTATGGCTACACCTTC
CDR3aa: CASSSTANYGYTF

j_gene: TRBJ2-5
d_gene: .
v_gene: TRBV13
abundance: .
CDR3nt: TGTGCCAGCAGCCCTCGGGACAACCAGCAAGAGACCCAGTACTTC
CDR3aa: CASSPRDNQQETQYF

j_gene: TRBJ1-1
d_gene: .
v_gene: TRBV28
abundance: once
CDR3nt: TGTGCCAGCAGTTTAAGGCAAACGAACACTGAAGCTTTCTTT
CDR3aa: CASSLRQTNTEAFF

j_gene: TRBJ1-5
d_gene: TRBD1
v_gene: TRBV10-1
abundance: .
CDR3nt: TGCGCCAGCAGTAAGGACAGGGGAAGCAATCAGCCCCAGCATTTT
CDR3aa: CASSKDRGSNQPQHF

j_gene: TRBJ2-5
d_gene: .
v_gene: TRBV9
abundance: .
CDR3nt: TGTGCCAGCAGCGTAAGAGGGCAAGAGACCCAGTACTTC
CDR3aa: CASSVRGQETQYF

j_gene: TRBJ2-1
d_gene: TRBD2
v_gene: TRBV10-3
abundance: .
CDR3nt: TGTGCCATCGGGGGGCGGGAGGGTAGCTCCTACAATGAGCAGTTCTTC
CDR3aa: CAIGGREGSSYNEQFF

j_gene: TRBJ1-5
d_gene: .
v_gene: TRBV3-1/TRBV3-2
abundance: .
CDR3nt: TGTGCCAGCAGCCAACAGACCCCGTATAGCAATCAGCCCCAGCATTTT
CDR3aa: CASSQQTPYSNQPQHF

j_gene: TRBJ2-2
d_gene: .
v_gene: TRBV19
abundance: .
CDR3nt: TGTGCCAGTAGTATGATCAACACCGGGGAGCTGTTTTTT
CDR3aa: CASSMINTGELFF

j_gene: TRBJ2-5
d_gene: TRBD2
v_gene: TRBV2
abundance: .
CDR3nt: TGTGCCAGAGCCACTGGGACTAGCGGGACCCAAACGGGGACCCAGTACTTC
CDR3aa: CARATGTSGTQTGTQYF

j_gene: TRBJ1-5
d_gene: TRBD1
v_gene: TRBV19
abundance: .
CDR3nt: TGTGCCAGTAGGACCGACAGGGGCAATCAGCCCCAGCATTTT
CDR3aa: CASRTDRGNQPQHF

j_gene: TRBJ1-5
d_gene: .
v_gene: TRBV24-1
abundance: .
CDR3nt: TGTGCCACCAGTGTGGGGGGCGATCAGCCCCAGCATTTT
CDR3aa: CATSVGGDQPQHF

j_gene: TRBJ1-2
d_gene: .
v_gene: TRBV2
abundance: .
CDR3nt: TGTGCCAGCAGTGAACAGGGGTACGGTGGCTACACCTTC
CDR3aa: CASSEQGYGGYTF